The 12 T cell receptor beta chains presented below share a single source sample, sequenced in a study of OX40 agonist ivuxolimab in advanced cancers. Library preparation was by the immunoSEQ multiplex PCR assay. Drawn from immuneACCESS, this table holds only the in-frame rearrangements with V and J called that TCRdb kept. Clones are partly lost; checked studies trace under half to an unresolved V gene and leave the rest unexplained. The sample yields about 130,000 clones; just over 90% were counted once. The ten largest clones add up to roughly 1% of the sample. The specimen was CD4+ or CD8+ T cells sorted from blood, collected in a trial of the OX40 agonist ivuxolimab. The receptors shown here come from an adult with an advanced solid tumor such as melanoma, head and neck, liver or kidney cancer.

A single count supports this clone. The chain carries TRBV18 and TRBJ2-2, with a weak D call TRBD2 (5 bases). From germline, CDR1 is KGHSH and CDR2 LQKENI. V lost 1 base, J lost 8 bases, and 17 bases lay in between. This CDR3 is 16 amino acids long. The CDR3 here is CASSPRWEMEAGELFF. In DNA form, the CDR3 reads TGTGCCAGCTCACCACGGTGGGAGATGGAAGCGGGGGAGCTGTTTTTT.

The V gene is TRBV7-2, the J gene TRBJ1-2; 7 bases map to TRBD1. Germline-derived CDR1 and CDR2 are SGHTA and FQGNSA. V was clipped by 1 base and J by 7 bases; unmatched bases: 6. CDR3 size: 14 residues. The CDR3 DNA reads TGTGCCAGCAGCTTAGAAGGACAGGCTCGTGGCTACACCTTC. This codes for CASSLEGQARGYTF.

The V gene is TRBV9, the J gene TRBJ2-1; D is uncertain. CDR1 and CDR2 from the germline V gene are SGDLS and YYNGEE. V was cut by 6 bases and J by 0 bases, with 10 bases left in between. This CDR3 is built from 14 residues. The CDR3 region has the DNA TGTGCCAGCAATGGGGTCCGCTCCTACAATGAGCAGTTCTTC. The encoded protein is CASNGVRSYNEQFF.

This clone was detected only a few times. The chain employs TRBV7-9 and TRBJ1-6; tentative D call: TRBD1 (5 bases). The CDR3 extends over 14 amino acids. The V gene lost 5 bases and the J gene lost 15 bases, with 20 bases spanning the gap. Germline V gives CDR1 SEHNR, CDR2 FQNEAQ (reference sequence). The CDR3 is CASSDGRGRKDLHF. In nucleotides, the CDR3 is TGTGCCAGCAGCGACGGACGGGGCAGAAAGGACCTCCACTTT. The full variable domain, rest sourced from reference TRBV7-9 and TRBJ1-6, is DTGVSQNPRHKITKRGQNVTFRCDPISEHNRLYWYRQTLGQGPEFLTYFQNEAQLEKSRLLSDRFSAERPKGSFSTLEIQRTEQGDSAMYLCASSDGRGRKDLHFGNGTRLTVT.

This chain uses TRBV7-2 with TRBJ2-7; no definite D call. Germline-derived CDR1 and CDR2 are SGHTA and FQGNSA. The CDR3 is 14 amino acids. Trimming stripped 1 base from V and 2 bases from J, with 9 bases between. CDR3 DNA sequence: TGTGCCAGCAGCTTAGAGGGCAGCACCTACGAGCAGTACTTC. This translates into CASSLEGSTYEQYF.

V usage is TRBV7-2 and J usage is TRBJ1-6, with D hard to call. This CDR3 region has 14 residues. Per the germline V gene, CDR1 is SGHTA and CDR2 is FQGNSA. The V end was cut by 0 bases, the J end by 8 bases, with 8 bases between. Here the CDR3 reads CASSLAQADSPLHF. The CDR3, as DNA: TGTGCCAGCAGCTTAGCGCAGGCGGATTCACCCCTCCACTTT.

The chain recombines TRBV25-1 with TRBJ2-5, with D perhaps TRBD1 or TRBD2 (5 bases each). Germline V gene data show CDR1 as MGHDK and CDR2 as SYGVNS. The CDR3 runs 13 residues. V was shortened by 10 bases and J by 5 bases, with 17 bases between the two germline ends. CDR3 loop: CATRGAVGETQYF. The DNA of the CDR3 is TGTGCCACTAGAGGGGCCGTCGGGGAGACCCAGTACTTC.

The chain couples TRBV18 to TRBJ1-1; a possible D gene is TRBD1 (6 bases). Trimming removed 6 bases from V and 6 bases from J, with 26 bases in between. The length of the CDR3 is 17 residues. The germline CDR1 and CDR2 sequences are KGHSH and LQKENI. Here the CDR3 reads CASSPNSRGAALPEAFF. CDR3 bases: TGTGCCAGCTCGCCGAACTCCAGGGGCGCGGCCCTCCCTGAAGCTTTCTTT. The full variable domain, in which reference TRBV18 and TRBJ1-1 provide the parts outside the CDR3, is NAGVMQNPRHLVRRRGQEARLRCSPMKGHSHVYWYRQLPEEGLKFMVYLQKENIIDESGMPKERFSAEFPKEGPSILRIQQVVRGDSAAYFCASSPNSRGAALPEAFFGQGTRLTVV.

J is TRBJ2-7 and V is TRBV28; D not certain. Germline CDR1 MDHEN, CDR2 SYDVKM. With 4 bases removed from V and 1 base from J, the gap between germline ends came to 11 bases. This CDR3 contains 14 residues. CDR3 bases: TGTGCCAGCAGTTACCCGACGGAATCCTACGAGCAGTACTTC. As protein: CASSYPTESYEQYF.

The J gene is TRBJ2-7, the V gene TRBV18; perhaps TRBD1 as D (6 bases). The CDR3 has 15 amino acids. Trimming took 5 bases from V and 6 from J, leaving 20 bases between them. Germline V gene lookup returns CDR1 KGHSH and CDR2 LQKENI. CDR3 region: CASSALQGSVSEQYF. CDR3 DNA sequence: TGTGCCAGCTCAGCTTTACAGGGATCGGTTAGCGAGCAGTACTTC.

The rearrangement links TRBV7-2 to TRBJ2-2, with 8 bases fitting TRBD2. The germline V gene encodes CDR1 SGHTA and CDR2 FQGNSA. J lost 5 bases, V lost 3 bases, and 11 bases had no gene match. The CDR3 extends over 17 amino acids. The CDR3 here is CASSFSGVGRWTGELFF. The CDR3 nucleotides are TGTGCCAGCAGCTTTAGCGGGGTGGGGCGGTGGACCGGGGAGCTGTTTTTT.

V is TRBV28 and J is TRBJ2-1; D could derive from TRBD1 or TRBD2 (6 bases each). The CDR3 consists of 15 residues. From germline, CDR1 is MDHEN and CDR2 SYDVKM. Trimming took 2 bases from V and 4 from J, leaving 12 bases between them. The CDR3 region is CASSLIQGGYNEQFF. The CDR3 DNA sequence: TGTGCCAGCAGTTTAATACAGGGAGGTTACAATGAGCAGTTCTTC.